A single sample gave rise to the 28 T cell receptor beta chains below, sequenced in a study of T cell responses to AZD1222 COVID-19 vaccine. Profiling relied on immunoSEQ multiplex PCR, and the TCRdb table lists in-frame clones only, not all of them. The table records 110,000 to 150,000 clones, more than 85% of them present only once. The sequenced sample was peripheral blood, obtained on day 0 of AZD1222 vaccination. The receptors shown here come from an adult in good health.

The DNA for the CDR3 is TGTGCCAGCAGCCGAGAGACAGGGGGCCGACAGCCCCAGCATTTT. Translated, it gives CASSRETGGRQPQHF. This chain joins TRBV6-5 and TRBJ1-5; 10 positions match TRBD1. This CDR3 contains 15 residues. Germline-derived CDR1 and CDR2 are MNHEY and SVGAGI. V was clipped by 6 bases and J by 7 bases; unmatched bases: 9.

This clone was recorded a few times. J is TRBJ2-1 and V is TRBV10-2; D tentatively fits TRBD1 or TRBD2 (5 bases each). This CDR3 has 14 residues. Trimming removed 6 bases at V and 8 bases at J, with 17 bases between. The germline CDR1 and CDR2 sequences are WSHSY and SAAADI. The CDR3 sequence is CASRRTVGRDEQFF. In DNA, the CDR3 is TGCGCCAGCAGACGGACCGTGGGGCGGGATGAGCAGTTCTTC.

The chain employs TRBV5-6 and TRBJ2-7; no clear D gene. V lost 4 bases, J lost 3 bases, and 14 bases lay in between. Germline CDR1 and CDR2: SGHDT and YYEEEE. This CDR3 comprises 14 residues. CDR3 DNA: TGTGCCAGCAGCGGCGGCGGACGGATCTACGAGCAGTACTTC. Amino acid sequence: CASSGGGRIYEQYF.

The V and J genes are TRBV6-5 and TRBJ1-1; D is possibly TRBD1 (5 bases). CDR3 size: 13 residues. The V and J ends lost 2 bases and 4 bases respectively, with 8 bases between them. Per germline, CDR1 MNHEY and CDR2 SVGAGI. CDR3 nucleotide sequence: TGTGCCAGCAGTTACCCCGGGGGCACTGAAGCTTTCTTT. As protein: CASSYPGGTEAFF.

This sequence joins TRBV11-3 and TRBJ2-7; tentative D call: TRBD2 (5 bases). In germline, CDR1 is SGHNT, CDR2 YENEEA. The ends were cut back, 2 bases at V and 1 base at J, with 6 bases in the middle. This CDR3 is built from 13 residues. This chain's CDR3 is CASSLPGSYEQYF. Here the CDR3 DNA reads TGTGCCAGCAGCTTACCGGGGTCCTACGAGCAGTACTTC. The full variable domain, its missing parts supplied by reference TRBV11-3 and TRBJ2-7, is EAGVVQSPRYKIIEKKQPVAFWCNPISGHNTLYWYLQNLGQGPELLIRYENEEAVDDSQLPKDRFSAERLKGVDSTLKIQPAELGDSAVYLCASSLPGSYEQYFGPGTRLTVT.

This chain joins TRBV19 and TRBJ1-2; D is possibly TRBD1 (6 bases). V gave up 5 bases and J gave up 3 bases, with 10 bases separating them. This CDR3 contains 13 residues. Germline V lookup: CDR1 LNHDA, CDR2 SQIVND (reference sequence). The CDR3 DNA reads TGTGCCAGTAGTGAAGACAGGTACTATGGCTACACCTTC. Residues: CASSEDRYYGYTF.

The J gene is TRBJ2-1, the V gene TRBV24-1, with 9 bases that match TRBD2. Trimming took 3 bases from V and 0 from J; bases not matched to a gene: 2. This CDR3 is built from 16 residues. Germline loops: CDR1 KGHDR, CDR2 SFDVKD. CDR3: CATSDKAGGSYNEQFF. CDR3 coding DNA: TGTGCCACCAGTGATAAAGCGGGAGGCTCCTACAATGAGCAGTTCTTC.

The chain links TRBV18 to TRBJ1-4; 8 bases match TRBD1. V gave up 2 bases and J gave up 8 bases; unmatched junction bases: 7. The CDR3 consists of 15 residues. The V gene's germline CDR1 is KGHSH and CDR2 LQKENI. The DNA for the CDR3 is TGTGCCAGCTCACCAGCAGGGGGCGCCGGGGAAAAACTGTTTTTT. Amino acids: CASSPAGGAGEKLFF. The variable domain in full, completed from reference TRBV18 and TRBJ1-4, reads NAGVMQNPRHLVRRRGQEARLRCSPMKGHSHVYWYRQLPEEGLKFMVYLQKENIIDESGMPKERFSAEFPKEGPSILRIQQVVRGDSAAYFCASSPAGGAGEKLFFGSGTQLSVL.

The chain recombines TRBV9 with TRBJ1-2; possibly TRBD1 for D (5 bases). V was cut by 4 bases and J by 7 bases, with 23 bases left in between. The germline gives CDR1 SGDLS, CDR2 YYNGEE. The CDR3 spans 16 residues. CDR3 nucleotide sequence: TGTGCCAGCAGCCCAACCCCACGGGGTCTTGGGGGTGGCTACACCTTC. This gives the protein CASSPTPRGLGGGYTF.

The chain combines TRBV9 with TRBJ2-2; D tentatively fits TRBD1 or TRBD2 (6 bases each). V lost 0 bases, J lost 1 base, and 10 bases lay in between. Looked up from germline, CDR1 is SGDLS and CDR2 is YYNGEE. There are 16 residues in the CDR3. CDR3 DNA: TGTGCCAGCAGCGTAGGTGGAGGGGGGAACACCGGGGAGCTGTTTTTT. Protein sequence: CASSVGGGGNTGELFF.

The V call is TRBV6-5, the J call TRBJ2-7; 10 bases agree with TRBD2. CDR3 length: 16 amino acids. V was clipped by 4 bases and J by 4 bases; unmatched bases: 10. The V gene's germline CDR1 is MNHEY and CDR2 SVGAGI. The CDR3 here is CASSLPLAGVKYEQYF. CDR3 DNA sequence: TGTGCCAGCAGTTTACCTCTAGCGGGAGTTAAGTACGAGCAGTACTTC.

CDR3 amino acids: CASGLDAEGRPSTFYEQYF. In DNA, the CDR3 is TGTGCTAGTGGTTTGGACGCCGAAGGCCGGCCTTCCACCTTCTACGAGCAGTACTTC. This chain links TRBV12-5 with TRBJ2-7; D is unresolved. The CDR3 has 19 amino acids. The V and J ends lost 1 base and 3 bases respectively, with 25 bases between them. Germline values: CDR1 LGHNT, CDR2 FRNRAP.

Only one count was recorded for this clone. The rearrangement links TRBV29-1 to TRBJ2-7; D is perhaps TRBD2 (5 bases). This CDR3 has 11 amino acids. Germline V gene lookup returns CDR1 SQVTM and CDR2 ANQGSEA. V dropped 4 bases and J dropped 9 bases, with 13 bases sitting between them. CDR3 in DNA: TGCAGCGTTGTCGCGGGTGGGAGGCAGTACTTC. It encodes CSVVAGGRQYF.

This clone was seen more than once but under ten times. The chain is built from TRBV7-9 and TRBJ2-3; no definite D call. The CDR3 consists of 15 residues. V shed 1 base and J shed 3 bases, with 11 bases lying between them. Germline V gives CDR1 SEHNR, CDR2 FQNEAQ (reference sequence). For the CDR3, the DNA is TGTGCCAGCAGCTTAGGGGAAGGGTCTACAGATACGCAGTATTTT. Its translation is CASSLGEGSTDTQYF.

The chain has TRBV2 and TRBJ2-1; a possible D gene is TRBD2 (5 bases). CDR3 size: 14 residues. V was cut by 4 bases and J by 9 bases, with 16 bases left in between. In germline, CDR1 is SNHLY, CDR2 FYNNEI. CDR3 sequence (DNA): TGTGCCAGCAGTGTCGAGGGTCTCTTGTCTGAGCAGTTCTTC. Protein product: CASSVEGLLSEQFF.

The chain uses TRBV9 and TRBJ2-5, with D possibly matching TRBD2 (5 bases). The V end lost 3 bases, the J end lost 5 bases, and 14 bases lay between the germline ends. Germline loops: CDR1 SGDLS, CDR2 YYNGEE. CDR3 length equals 14 residues. CDR3 coding DNA: TGTGCCAGCAGCGAGCCGGGATTTGAGGAGACCCAGTACTTC. Its translation is CASSEPGFEETQYF.

The V and J genes are TRBV10-3 and TRBJ2-5; D not certain. Between the trimmed V and J ends, which lost 4 bases and 5 bases, there was a span of 11 bases. From germline, CDR1 is ENHRY and CDR2 SYGVKD. The CDR3 covers 13 residues. The CDR3 DNA reads as TGTGCCATCAGTGGTAGGGATGTGGAGACCCAGTACTTC. It is translated as CAISGRDVETQYF.

This sequence joins TRBV28 and TRBJ2-7, with D maybe TRBD2 (6 bases). Trimming shortened V by 5 bases and J by 10 bases, and 18 bases separated the two germline ends. The germline V gene encodes CDR1 MDHEN and CDR2 SYDVKM. CDR3 length equals 13 residues. The CDR3 bases are TGTGCCAGCAGTATCGGACCTAACGGGGGACAGTACTTC. It encodes CASSIGPNGGQYF.

The chain has TRBV7-6 and TRBJ2-3; D not resolved. The CDR3 runs to 17 residues. V was pared by 0 bases and J by 5 bases, with 18 bases between. Germline CDR1 reads SGHVS; CDR2 reads FNYEAQ. The CDR3 region has the DNA TGTGCCAGCAGCTTAGCTGGTATCGCCTTCCCCTTAGATACGCAGTATTTT. It translates to CASSLAGIAFPLDTQYF.

CDR3 residues: CASSLRDSFNSPLHF. For the CDR3, the DNA is TGTGCCAGCAGTCTCCGGGACAGTTTTAATTCACCCCTCCACTTT. V usage is TRBV7-4 and J usage is TRBJ1-6; 7 nucleotides agree with TRBD1. V dropped 6 bases and J dropped 6; count of bases not matched to a gene: 8. Germline V gene data show CDR1 as SGHVT and CDR2 as SQSDAQ. The CDR3 has 15 amino acids.

The CDR3 DNA is TGCGCCAGCAGCTCACAGGGGGCGAACTATGAAAAACTGTTTTTT. Translated: CASSSQGANYEKLFF. This chain uses TRBV5-1 with TRBJ1-4; 9 nucleotides line up with TRBD1. The CDR3 is 15 amino acids. Germline V gives CDR1 SGHRS, CDR2 YFSETQ. The V and J ends lost 3 bases and 6 bases, in that order; junction bases with no gene match: 6.

The chain uses TRBV6-5 and TRBJ2-3, with 10 bases matching TRBD2. The V gene's germline CDR1 is MNHEY and CDR2 SVGAGI. V was pared by 6 bases and J by 5 bases, with 8 bases of the junction left unmatched. This CDR3 is built from 15 residues. CDR3 sequence reads: CASRTTSGNKDTQYF. CDR3 DNA sequence: TGTGCCAGCAGGACTACTAGCGGGAACAAAGATACGCAGTATTTT.

The chain carries TRBV6-4 and TRBJ1-3; the D gene is possibly TRBD1 (5 bases). The CDR3 has 14 residues. Trimming shortened V by 8 bases and J by 0 bases, and 11 bases separated the two germline ends. Germline CDR1 is MRHNA and CDR2 is SNTAGT. Here the CDR3 DNA reads TGTGCCAGCGGCCGGGGGAGCTCTGGAAACACCATATATTTT. Translating gives CASGRGSSGNTIYF.

The chain links TRBV28 to TRBJ1-3; no definite D call. Looked up from germline, CDR1 is MDHEN and CDR2 is SYDVKM. CDR3 length equals 14 residues. The V end was cut by 6 bases, the J end by 3 bases, with 12 bases between. The chain's CDR3 is CASSLWGGGNTIYF. The CDR3 DNA reads TGTGCCAGCAGCCTGTGGGGTGGTGGAAACACCATATATTTT.

The gene calls are TRBV5-4 and TRBJ1-2; D not resolved. V shed 6 bases and J shed 2 bases, with 14 bases lying between them. The CDR3 length is 14 residues. Germline V gene sequence: CDR1 SGHNT, CDR2 YYREEE (reference sequence). In nucleotides, the CDR3 is TGTGCCAGCACCCAGAGAGGTCCGAACTATGGCTACACCTTC. Residues: CASTQRGPNYGYTF.

CDR3 loop: CASSSQGQGNTEAFF. CDR3 bases: TGCGCCAGCAGCTCGCAGGGACAGGGGAACACTGAAGCTTTCTTT. The rearrangement uses TRBV5-1 and TRBJ1-1; 9 bases map to TRBD1. The CDR3 extends over 15 amino acids. Germline V gene sequence: CDR1 SGHRS, CDR2 YFSETQ. V gave up 3 bases and J gave up 1 base; unmatched junction bases: 4.

The gene calls are TRBV14 and TRBJ2-7, with 7 bases aligning to TRBD2. V shed 4 bases, J shed 7 bases, and the junction held 4 bases outside the gene matches. Germline CDR1 reads SGHDN; CDR2 reads FVKESK. This CDR3 region has 12 residues. In DNA, the CDR3 is TGTGCCAGCAGCCCCGGGAGGATTGAGCAGTACTTC. Protein sequence: CASSPGRIEQYF.

V gene TRBV15 combines with J gene TRBJ2-3, with D possibly matching TRBD2 (5 bases). V lost 3 bases to trimming and J lost 1 base, with 11 bases between them. The CDR3 is made up of 15 amino acids. Per germline, CDR1 LNHNV and CDR2 YYDKDF (reference sequence). CDR3 DNA: TGTGCCACCAGCAGGGAGCGGAGCCGCACAGATACGCAGTATTTT. Residues: CATSRERSRTDTQYF.